This T cell receptor (beta chain) was profiled in a study of CD8+ T cells in alopecia areata. The wider study: Donor skin was harvested from approximately 6-12-month-old C3H/HeJ mice with spontaneous alopecia and grafted onto roughly 7-11-week-old female C3H/HeJ recipients. Study-level points and caveats: Compared with normal scalp, lesional scalp had higher clonality and more expanded CD8+ clones. With patients, TCR sharing proved less clear than in mice, a difference possibly related to HLA. Resident alphabeta T-cell populations of normal skin are likewise subject to sequencing in scalp samples.

V was trimmed by 7 bases and J by 1 base, leaving 11 bases between them. The CDR3 is 13 amino acids. Germline-derived CDR1 and CDR2 are NSHNY and SYGAGN. Concerning this clone: Its specificity is unknown. Any gene name here is a mouse gene name. Sequencing ends 4 residues short of the CDR3 end; the germline J gene provides the rest.

Sorting relied on CD4, CD8alpha, NKG2D, NKG2ACE and other markers applied to pooled cutaneous lymph node cells. RNA extraction and reverse transcription yielded cDNA as sequencing template. The repertoire was sequenced with immunoSEQ multiplex PCR; TCRdb's copy has only in-frame clones and lacks some. The sample offers 290,000 or so clones and no singletons, the top ten holding 0.9% to 1.5%. This chain uses TRBV13-1 with TRBJ1-2; possibly TRBD1 for D (6 bases). The source material was CD4+ T cells sorted from a lymph node. The TCR sequence derives from a C3H/HeJ mouse with alopecia areata. The strain's MHC type: H2-k. The part of the CDR3 DNA that was read is TGTGCCAGCGGTCGGGACATAAACTCC. Amino acid sequence: CASGRDINS. The entire CDR3 reads CASGRDINSDYTF.